The 9 T cell receptor beta chains below were found in one sample sequenced in a study of OX40 agonist ivuxolimab in advanced cancers. Sequencing was performed with immunoSEQ multiplex PCR; in TCRdb, only in-frame clones are kept and a portion is missing. This table holds about 84,000 clones, 89% found once. The sample in question was CD4+ or CD8+ T cells sorted from blood, obtained in a trial of the OX40 agonist ivuxolimab. These receptors originate from an adult with an advanced solid tumor such as melanoma, head and neck, liver or kidney cancer.

This chain uses TRBV28 with TRBJ2-5, with D possibly matching TRBD1 (5 bases). CDR1 is MDHEN, CDR2 SYDVKM, per germline. The CDR3 runs to 16 residues. Trimming pared 5 bases from V and 1 base from J, leaving 17 bases between. The CDR3 protein is CASSLRSRQFQETQYF. The CDR3, as DNA: TGTGCCAGCAGTCTTCGATCGAGACAGTTCCAAGAGACCCAGTACTTC.

The chain recombines TRBV2 with TRBJ1-2; 8 bases are a match to TRBD1. Germline lookup yields CDR1 SNHLY and CDR2 FYNNEI. The CDR3 is 12 amino acids. V lost 6 bases and J lost 7; bases outside the gene matches: 4. For the CDR3, the DNA is TGTGCCAGCAGGGCGACAGGGGCTGGCTACACCTTC. This sequence encodes CASRATGAGYTF.

The V gene is TRBV4-1, the J gene TRBJ1-5; maybe TRBD1 (6 bases). The CDR3 loop spans 18 amino acids. Between the trimmed V and J ends, which lost 0 bases and 0 bases, there was a span of 15 bases. Germline CDR1 reads MGHRA; CDR2 reads YSYEKL. CDR3 loop: CASSQDTGPAYSNQPQHF. The CDR3 coding sequence is TGCGCCAGCAGCCAAGACACAGGGCCCGCATATAGCAATCAGCCCCAGCATTTT.

The V and J genes are TRBV5-1 and TRBJ2-5; TRBD1 might be the D (6 bases). Per germline, CDR1 SGHRS and CDR2 YFSETQ. CDR3 size: 14 residues. Trimming stripped 7 bases from V and 5 bases from J, with 18 bases between. CDR3 sequence (DNA): TGCGCCAGCGCCCTTTCAGGGGCCGGGGAGACCCAGTACTTC. Amino acids: CASALSGAGETQYF.

The chain joins TRBV27 to TRBJ2-4; 12 bases map to TRBD2. The junction had 12 bases not matched to a gene; V was cut back by 2 bases and J by 1 base. Germline-derived CDR1 and CDR2 are MNHEY and SMNVEV (reference sequence). The CDR3 extends over 20 amino acids. CDR3 residues: CASSLTPSGRAYGAKNIQYF. The CDR3 coding sequence is TGTGCCAGCAGTTTAACCCCTAGCGGGAGGGCCTACGGGGCCAAAAACATTCAGTACTTC.

About this clone itself: Other DNA sequences in the same sample also yield this CDR3. The genes are TRBV2 and TRBJ2-2; D is uncertain. Germline CDR1 reads SNHLY; CDR2 reads FYNNEI. Trimming pared 4 bases from V and 4 bases from J, leaving 1 base between. The CDR3 is made up of 11 amino acids. The CDR3 nucleotides read TGTGCCAGCAGTGGCACCGGGGAGCTGTTTTTT. It specifies CASSGTGELFF.

The chain links TRBV5-1 to TRBJ1-2, with D tentatively TRBD1 (6 bases). Deletions cut 0 bases from V and 8 bases from J, with 14 bases between. Germline loops: CDR1 SGHRS, CDR2 YFSETQ. The CDR3 runs to 14 residues. The DNA for the CDR3 is TGCGCCAGCAGCTTGGCCGCAGGGGAAGGCGGCTACACCTTC. Its translation: CASSLAAGEGGYTF.

The count of this clone is one. The chain combines TRBV7-2 with TRBJ2-1, with D uncertain. The CDR3 has 15 residues. The germline gives CDR1 SGHTA, CDR2 FQGNSA. Trimming removed 5 bases from V and 4 bases from J, with 15 bases in between. The CDR3 spells CASSPRRIQYNEQFF. Written as DNA, the CDR3 is TGTGCCAGCAGCCCCAGACGGATTCAATACAATGAGCAGTTCTTC.

A few counts support this clone. The chain uses TRBV18 and TRBJ2-7; 9 bases map to TRBD1. J was trimmed by 5 bases and V by 2 bases; bases with no gene match: 7. Germline V gene data show CDR1 as KGHSH and CDR2 as LQKENI. CDR3 length: 15 amino acids. CDR3 sequence: CASSPTGTGYDEQYF. The DNA for the CDR3 is TGTGCCAGCTCACCAACCGGGACAGGGTATGACGAGCAGTACTTC.